This T cell receptor (beta chain) stems from a study of T cell repertoires in cytomegalovirus infection. On the study more broadly: Public signatures in TCR beta pointed to CMV infection and matching HLA type. Broader study findings: The ex vivo response showed dominance by HLA-C-restricted CMV-specific TCR beta clonotypes. Based on cumulative public TCR beta family frequency, carriers of CMV plus the relevant HLA were identified.

Germline loops: CDR1 SGHVS, CDR2 FNYEAQ. This CDR3 comprises 13 residues. Note on this clonotype: Its specificity is not known. Since a much larger clone is just one base distant, this may be a read error.

Via MiXCR, TCRdb re-called the reads, giving one row per CDR3 protein. This table holds around 530,000 distinct CDR3 sequences, approximately 17% found once. The sequenced material came from CD8+ T cells from PBMCs. The receptor's source is a human donor in good health (CMV status not recorded). Some clones in this sample may be carry-over from other donors' samples. The genes are TRBV7-6 and TRBJ1-6, with a weak D call TRBD1 (5 bases). The CDR3 DNA reads TGTGCCAGCAGCACACGGAGGGGTTCACCCCTCTACTTT. It codes for CASSTRRGSPLYF.